This is a list of T cell receptor beta chains from one sample in a study of metastatic and nonmetastatic thyroid tumors. Through MiXCR, TCRdb re-clonotyped the PCR reads. In the table there are 53,000 or so clones, roughly 22% of which are singletons. Input material: blood. The source of these receptors is a female donor with papillary thyroid cancer or a benign thyroid nodule (not recorded which). Some clones in this sample may be carry-over from other donors' samples. The CDR3 runs from the conserved cysteine through the conserved F or W. Fields, in order: J gene, clone size, D gene, V gene, CDR3 DNA, CDR3 protein. The D gene is left open where the match is weak. A row's size may be missing; if present it is once, few, many or a size class.

>TRBJ2-1|-|-|TRBV6-1
TGTGCCAGCAGGGGATTATACAATGAGCAGTTCTTC
CASRGLYNEQFF
>TRBJ2-7|many|TRBD2|TRBV10-3
TGTGCCATCAGCGCCGGGACTAGCGTCCACGAGCAGTACTTC
CAISAGTSVHEQYF
>TRBJ1-3|-|TRBD1|TRBV5-4
TGTGCCAGCAGACGAACAGGGGCCTCTGGAAACACCATATATTTT
CASRRTGASGNTIYF
>TRBJ1-4|many|-|TRBV2
TGTGCCAGCAGTGCGGGCAGGGTAGGCGAAAAACTGTTTTTT
CASSAGRVGEKLFF
>TRBJ2-2|few|TRBD1|TRBV28
TGTGCCAGCAGTTCCGGACAGGGCGGGACCGGGCAGCCGTTTTTT
CASSSGQGGTGQPFF
>TRBJ2-7|-|TRBD1|TRBV11-1
TGTGCCAGCAGCAACACGGGACAGGGGTTCGGCCACGAGCCGTACTTC
CASSNTGQGFGHEPYF
>TRBJ1-1|-|-|TRBV18
TGTGCCAGCTCAGCCTACAGGACTGAAGCTTTCTTT
CASSAYRTEAFF
>TRBJ2-2|many|-|TRBV18
TGTGCCAGCTCACCTCAGGGGGGCGGCAACCGGAACACCGGGGAGCTGTTTTTT
CASSPQGGGNRNTGELFF
>TRBJ2-3|many|TRBD2|TRBV5-1
TGCGCCAGCAGCCCATCGGGACTAGCGGGAGCCGCAGATACGCAGTATTTT
CASSPSGLAGAADTQYF
>TRBJ2-5|-|TRBD2|TRBV20-1
TGCAGTGCTCGAGGGACTAGCGGGAGAAGCCAAGAGACCCAGTACTTC
CSARGTSGRSQETQYF
>TRBJ2-1|-|-|TRBV16
TGTGCCAGCAGCCACCCTTCGGGGTCAGGAGCTTGCAATGAGCAGGTCTTC
CASSHPSGSGACNEQVF
>TRBJ2-6|many|-|TRBV24-1
TGTGCCACCAGTGATCATCTTAGCGGAAGCTCTGGGGCCAACGTCCTGACTTTC
CATSDHLSGSSGANVLTF
>TRBJ1-4|many|-|TRBV11-2
TGTGCCAGCAGCCCGCGTGGGGGAGGGGCTAATGAAAAACTGTTTTTT
CASSPRGGGANEKLFF
>TRBJ2-1|many|TRBD1|TRBV6-1
TGTGCCAGCAGGGTGACAGGGGTGGGGGAGCAGTTCTTC
CASRVTGVGEQFF
>TRBJ2-1|many|TRBD2|TRBV3-1
TGTGCCAGCAGCCAAGGGAAATCTAGCGGATACAATGAGCAGTTCTTC
CASSQGKSSGYNEQFF
>TRBJ2-7|many|TRBD1|TRBV5-8
TGTGCCAGCAAATACCGGGACAGTCCCTACGAGCAGTACTTC
CASKYRDSPYEQYF
>TRBJ2-1|-|TRBD2|TRBV7-8
TGTGCCAGCATGGACAGGACTAGCGTTAGGAACTACAATGAGCAGTTCTTC
CASMDRTSVRNYNEQFF
>TRBJ2-2|-|-|TRBV20-1
TGCAGTGCTCCCGCTAGCCGGATTGTCACCTGGGAGCTGTTTTTT
CSAPASRIVTWELFF
>TRBJ2-7|-|-|TRBV28
TGTGCCATCAGTTTATCAGTGGGCGCGTACGAGCAGTACTTC
CAISLSVGAYEQYF
>TRBJ1-1|many|TRBD1|TRBV10-3
TGTGCCATCAGGGAGACAGGGGCCAAGAACACTGAAGCTTTCTTT
CAIRETGAKNTEAFF
>TRBJ2-7|many|-|TRBV28
TGTGCCAGCAGTTCGACGGCATCCTACGAGCAGTACTTC
CASSSTASYEQYF
>TRBJ2-6|many|-|TRBV28
TGTGCCAGCAGTATTCCTGGGGCCAACGTCCTGACTTTC
CASSIPGANVLTF
>TRBJ2-1|-|-|TRBV12-3/TRBV12-4
TGTGCCACCAGTTTATCGGAGTATGAGCAGTTCTTC
CATSLSEYEQFF
>TRBJ1-3|many|-|TRBV2
TGTGCCAGCAGTGAATGGATTTTAGGAAACACCATATATTTT
CASSEWILGNTIYF
>TRBJ2-7|many|TRBD1|TRBV5-1
TGCGCCAGCAGCCCGGAAACGACAGGGTTCGAGCAGTACTTC
CASSPETTGFEQYF
>TRBJ1-4|many|-|TRBV12-3/TRBV12-4
TGTGCCAGCACCTGGGAAAGAGGGGAAAAACTGTTTTTT
CASTWERGEKLFF
>TRBJ2-1|few|-|TRBV6-5
TGTGCTAGCGTTTTAGCGGTGCTGCAGTTCTTC
CASVLAVLQFF
>TRBJ2-7|many|-|TRBV7-9
TGTGCCAGCAGCTTTGAGACCGGATCCTACGAGCAGTACTTC
CASSFETGSYEQYF
>TRBJ1-3|-|-|TRBV5-1
TGCGCCAGCAGCTTAGGACAGTCCTCTGGATACACCATATATTTT
CASSLGQSSGYTIYF
>TRBJ2-2|many|-|TRBV6-2/TRBV6-3
TGTGCCAGCAGTTACTTAGCGGAAAAATACACCGGGGAGCTGTTTTTT
CASSYLAEKYTGELFF
>TRBJ2-3|many|TRBD2|TRBV3-1
TGTGCCAGCAGCCAGATAGCGGGAGGGCCAGGAGATACGCAGTATTTT
CASSQIAGGPGDTQYF
>TRBJ2-7|many|TRBD1|TRBV18
TGTGCCAGCTCACCACCGGGACAGGGAAGCGCCTACGAGCAGTACTTC
CASSPPGQGSAYEQYF